The 21 T cell receptor beta chains given below trace back to one sample, sequenced in a study of T-cell memory formation after mild COVID-19. One entry per CDR3 protein results from TCRdb running MiXCR on the 5' RACE reads. Here the sample spans over 450,000 distinct CDR3 sequences, approximately 20% being singletons. The sample comprised PBMCs or a T cell subset sorted from them (not recorded which). These receptors were obtained from an adult woman who had mild COVID-19 (a few samples of this study predate the infection). Cell type and time point are not known.

This chain links TRBV18 with TRBJ1-4; D is undetermined. Germline CDR1 is KGHSH and CDR2 is LQKENI. Trimming shortened V by 3 bases and J by 0 bases, and 17 bases separated the two germline ends. The CDR3 sequence is 18 residues long. This CDR3 is CASSPKRGGDPTNEKLFF. The CDR3 bases are TGTGCCAGCTCACCTAAACGAGGCGGAGATCCAACTAATGAAAAACTGTTTTTT. The whole variable domain, remainder taken from reference TRBV18 and TRBJ1-4, is NAGVMQNPRHLVRRRGQEARLRCSPMKGHSHVYWYRQLPEEGLKFMVYLQKENIIDESGMPKERFSAEFPKEGPSILRIQQVVRGDSAAYFCASSPKRGGDPTNEKLFFGSGTQLSVL.

The rearrangement joins TRBV4-2 to TRBJ2-7; tentatively, D is TRBD2 (5 bases). V dropped 2 bases and J dropped 7 bases, with 6 bases sitting between them. CDR3 size: 11 residues. CDR1 LGHNA and CDR2 YNFKEQ come from the germline V gene. The CDR3: CASSQSGEQYF. In DNA, the CDR3 is TGTGCCAGCAGCCAATCGGGGGAGCAGTACTTC.

V is TRBV30 and J is TRBJ2-1; 10 positions match TRBD1. The germline V gene has CDR1 GTSNPN and CDR2 SVGIG (reference sequence). The CDR3 length is 16 residues. The V and J ends lost 5 bases and 0 bases, in that order; junction bases with no gene match: 7. CDR3 sequence (DNA): TGTGCCTGGCACCGTCGGACAGGGGGCTCCTACAATGAGCAGTTCTTC. Encoded protein: CAWHRRTGGSYNEQFF.

This clonotype was counted only a few times. The V call is TRBV30, the J call TRBJ2-1, with 8 nucleotides matching TRBD2. The V gene's germline CDR1 is GTSNPN and CDR2 SVGIG (reference sequence). J gave up 6 bases and V 0 bases, and 7 bases lay outside the gene matches. The CDR3 is 15 residues long. This CDR3 is CAWSVLSGSLNEQFF. CDR3 nucleotide sequence: TGTGCCTGGAGTGTACTCAGCGGGAGTCTCAATGAGCAGTTCTTC. Combining the CDR3 with reference TRBV30 and TRBJ2-1 gives the whole variable domain SQTIHQWPATLVQPVGSPLSLECTVEGTSNPNLYWYRQAAGRGLQLLFYSVGIGQISSEVPQNLSASRPQDRQFILSSKKLLLSDSGFYLCAWSVLSGSLNEQFFGPGTRLTVL.

This clonotype was seen more than once but under ten times. The chain recombines TRBV7-6 with TRBJ2-3; 9 bases line up with TRBD2. With V trimmed by 0 bases and J by 6 bases, 10 bases remained unmatched. Germline assignment: CDR1 SGHVS and CDR2 FNYEAQ. The CDR3 runs to 17 residues. As DNA, the CDR3 is TGTGCCAGCAGCTTAGCTGTCGCGGGGGGGCCGTTGGATACGCAGTATTTT. Translation gives CASSLAVAGGPLDTQYF.

The CDR3: CASSLRTGGTTDTQYF. The CDR3 DNA reads as TGCGCCAGCAGCTTAAGGACCGGGGGGACCACAGATACGCAGTATTTT. The chain links TRBV5-1 to TRBJ2-3, with TRBD2 identical over 7 bases. The J segment lost 2 bases and the V segment lost 2 bases, leaving 8 bases of the junction unmatched. Germline V gene data show CDR1 as SGHRS and CDR2 as YFSETQ. This CDR3 comprises 16 residues.

The chain couples TRBV4-3 to TRBJ2-3; 7 bases agree with TRBD1. In germline, CDR1 is LGHNA, CDR2 YSLEER. There are 19 residues in the CDR3. The V and J ends lost 0 bases and 4 bases, in that order; junction bases with no gene match: 16. The CDR3 DNA follows: TGCGCCAGCAGCCAAGAACGGACAGGCCCAGGAGGCCAACCAGATACGCAGTATTTT. Protein: CASSQERTGPGGQPDTQYF.

The CDR3 is CASSPATGRVLSTEAFF. The CDR3 bases are TGTGCCAGCTCCCCCGCGACGGGTCGAGTGCTGAGCACTGAAGCTTTCTTT. This chain joins TRBV18 and TRBJ1-1; no firm D call. This CDR3 contains 17 residues. Germline CDR1 KGHSH, CDR2 LQKENI. Trimming cost V 6 bases and J 4 bases, with 24 bases left between them.

The chain recombines TRBV7-2 with TRBJ2-3; D is possibly TRBD1 or TRBD2 (6 bases each). The ends were cut back, 1 base at V and 4 bases at J, with 12 bases in the middle. Per germline, CDR1 SGHTA and CDR2 FQGNSA. The CDR3 sequence is 15 residues long. CDR3 nucleotides: TGTGCCAGCAGCTTAGTGGGGGGCCCTCCAGATACGCAGTATTTT. Translation: CASSLVGGPPDTQYF.

The DNA for the CDR3 is TGCGCCAGCAGCTCCGGGACAGGGATGCCTGAAGAGCAGTACTTC. Residues: CASSSGTGMPEEQYF. The chain employs TRBV5-1 and TRBJ2-7; 9 bases align to TRBD1. The V gene's germline CDR1 is SGHRS and CDR2 YFSETQ. The V segment lost 3 bases and the J segment 7 bases; nucleotides outside the gene matches: 11. The CDR3 sequence is 15 residues long. Full variable domain (rest looked up from reference TRBV5-1 and TRBJ2-7): KAGVTQTPRYLIKTRGQQVTLSCSPISGHRSVSWYQQTPGQGLQFLFEYFSETQRNKGNFPGRFSGRQFSNSRSEMNVSTLELGDSALYLCASSSGTGMPEEQYFGPGTRLTVT.

In this sample, this clonotype turned up many times. V gene TRBV5-1 combines with J gene TRBJ1-2; 8 bases line up with TRBD1. V lost 4 bases, J lost 2 bases, and 4 bases stayed unmatched. This CDR3 comprises 14 residues. From germline, CDR1 is SGHRS and CDR2 YFSETQ. The CDR3 DNA is TGCGCCAGCAGCGTCCGGGACAGGAACTATGGCTACACCTTC. This sequence encodes CASSVRDRNYGYTF.

A few counts support this clonotype. The chain employs TRBV25-1 and TRBJ2-6, with D possibly TRBD1 on 5 matching bases. CDR1 and CDR2 from the germline V gene are MGHDK and SYGVNS. Trimming cost V 6 bases and J 0 bases, with 18 bases left between them. The CDR3 contains 18 residues. CDR3 protein: CASRGRGQETSGANVLTF. The CDR3, as DNA: TGTGCCAGCAGGGGAAGAGGACAAGAAACCTCTGGGGCCAACGTCCTGACTTTC. Combining the CDR3 with reference TRBV25-1 and TRBJ2-6 gives the whole variable domain EADIYQTPRYLVIGTGKKITLECSQTMGHDKMYWYQQDPGMELHLIHYSYGVNSTEKGDLSSESTVSRIRTEHFPLTLESARPSHTSQYLCASRGRGQETSGANVLTFGAGSRLTVL.

The chain combines TRBV15 with TRBJ2-7; 7 nucleotides line up with TRBD2. V shed 0 bases, J shed 0 bases, and the junction held 11 bases outside the gene matches. The length of the CDR3 is 18 residues. The V gene's germline CDR1 is LNHNV and CDR2 YYDKDF (reference sequence). This CDR3 reads CATSRDLSRLAASYEQYF. CDR3 in DNA: TGTGCCACCAGCAGAGATCTCTCGCGACTAGCTGCCTCCTACGAGCAGTACTTC.

V gene TRBV6-5 combines with J gene TRBJ2-7; TRBD2 is a possible D gene (5 bases). V was trimmed by 6 bases and J by 3 bases, leaving 12 bases between them. This CDR3 is 13 amino acids long. Germline CDR1 and CDR2: MNHEY and SVGAGI. The CDR3 is CASSTTGNYEQYF. CDR3 DNA: TGTGCCAGCAGCACTACCGGGAACTACGAGCAGTACTTC.

This clonotype occurred a few times. In DNA form, the CDR3 reads TGTGCCAGCAGCCTGGCTGGCGACAGTCAGCCCCAGCATTTT. Encoded protein: CASSLAGDSQPQHF. V and J are TRBV6-1 and TRBJ1-5; D possibly corresponds to TRBD1 (5 bases). The CDR3 consists of 14 residues. The germline V gene has CDR1 MNHNS and CDR2 SASEGT. V was shortened by 6 bases and J by 6 bases, with 15 bases between the two germline ends.

This clonotype has a handful of counts. The chain uses TRBV7-2 and TRBJ2-7, with D tentatively TRBD2 (5 bases). CDR1 SGHTA and CDR2 FQGNSA come from the germline V gene. This CDR3 is 18 amino acids long. Trimming took off 1 base at V and 6 bases at J, with 25 bases between the two ends. DNA for the CDR3: TGTGCCAGCAGCTTAGAGTTTCCGTCCGGTGGACTCCTTACCGAGCAGTACTTC. Amino acids: CASSLEFPSGGLLTEQYF.

The table lists this clonotype with a few counts. The chain links TRBV6-5 to TRBJ2-7; a possible D gene is TRBD1 (6 bases). Deletions cut 6 bases from V and 4 bases from J, with 16 bases between. The CDR3 is 14 amino acids. Per the germline V gene, CDR1 is MNHEY and CDR2 is SVGAGI. The chain's CDR3 is CASSLQGYVYEQYF. The CDR3 coding sequence is TGTGCCAGCAGCCTGCAGGGGTACGTTTACGAGCAGTACTTC.

There are a few counts of this clonotype. The chain joins TRBV6-6 to TRBJ2-1; 8 nucleotides agree with TRBD2. V dropped 6 bases and J dropped 0; count of bases not matched to a gene: 7. CDR3 length equals 16 residues. The germline gives CDR1 MNHNY, CDR2 SVGAGI (reference sequence). The CDR3 reads CASSPSGRGSYNEQFF. The CDR3, as DNA: TGTGCCAGCAGCCCCAGCGGGAGAGGCTCCTACAATGAGCAGTTCTTC.

This clonotype was seen a handful of times. CDR3 in DNA: TGTGCCAGCAGCTTTACGTACAGGGAAGATACGCAGTATTTT. Protein sequence: CASSFTYREDTQYF. V usage is TRBV7-6 and J usage is TRBJ2-3, with a possible D match to TRBD1 (6 bases). V was shortened by 3 bases and J by 5 bases, with 12 bases between the two germline ends. Germline lookup yields CDR1 SGHVS and CDR2 FNYEAQ. This CDR3 spans 14 amino acids.

This clonotype occurred a few times. The chain uses TRBV5-1 and TRBJ2-7; unclear D gene. The CDR3 spans 13 residues. Germline CDR1 and CDR2: SGHRS and YFSETQ. Trimming pared 3 bases from V and 2 bases from J, leaving 9 bases between. The CDR3 nucleotides are TGCGCCAGCAGCTCCCGTGGAGCCTACGAGCAGTACTTC. Translating it yields CASSSRGAYEQYF.

This clonotype was recorded a few times. DNA for the CDR3: TGTGCCACCCTCCAGACTAGCGGGGTTACAGATACGCAGTATTTT. It translates to CATLQTSGVTDTQYF. The rearrangement links TRBV15 to TRBJ2-3; 11 positions agree with TRBD2. Germline lookup yields CDR1 LNHNV and CDR2 YYDKDF (reference sequence). V trimming: 8 bases; J trimming: 3 bases; junction bases outside the gene matches: 7. This CDR3 is 15 amino acids long.